Listed below are T cell receptor beta chains from one sample, sequenced in a study of neurological immune-mediated disorders. MiXCR, run by TCRdb on the 5' RACE reads, gives a single entry per CDR3 protein. The top ten clones hold 6% to 7% of a sample with 50,000 to 55,000 distinct CDR3 sequences, 3.8% of them seen once. The source material was PBMCs. These receptors were collected from a man aged 55-75 years with multiple sclerosis. CDR3s include the opening cysteine and the closing phenylalanine or tryptophan. D genes are given only for firm matches. Only part of the rows carry a size: once, few, many, or a class if the clone is expanded.

TGCAGTGCTAGAGATAGGTACTACGAGCAGTACTTC,CSARDRYYEQYF,.,TRBJ2-7,.,TRBV20-1
TGCAGTGCCGCGACAGGGTTTGGCACTGAAGCTTTCTTT,CSAATGFGTEAFF,.,TRBJ1-1,TRBD1,TRBV20-1
TGTGCCAGTACCCAGGGGGCGGGAGAGACCCAGTACTTC,CASTQGAGETQYF,many,TRBJ2-5,TRBD1,TRBV12-3/TRBV12-4
TGCGCCAGCAGCTCGGGACAGACCTACGAGCAGTACTTC,CASSSGQTYEQYF,many,TRBJ2-7,TRBD1,TRBV5-1
TGTGCCAGCAGCGCTCGATCGGGACAGTTTACACTCGGCAATCAGCCCCAGCATTTT,CASSARSGQFTLGNQPQHF,many,TRBJ1-5,.,TRBV21-1
TGTGCCAGCCAGCCTTCTTCCCTAACTAATGAAAAACTGTTTTTT,CASQPSSLTNEKLFF,many,TRBJ1-4,.,TRBV6-6
TGTGCCAGCAGCCATCTCAAGACAGGGGCGAACACTGAAGCTTTCTTT,CASSHLKTGANTEAFF,many,TRBJ1-1,TRBD1,TRBV5-8
TGTGCCAGCAGTTTCGTCCCCTCCGGGACAGGGAAGGATGGCTACACCTTC,CASSFVPSGTGKDGYTF,many,TRBJ1-2,TRBD1,TRBV27
TGTGCCAGCAGAACCGGGACCGCTGAACTCTTC,CASRTGTAELF,many,TRBJ2-1,.,TRBV28
TGCAGTGCAGAGGGAGGTGGGGCCTACAATGAGCAGTTCTTC,CSAEGGGAYNEQFF,few,TRBJ2-1,.,TRBV20-1
TGTGCCAGCAGTTTATTGACAGATACGCAGTATTTT,CASSLLTDTQYF,many,TRBJ2-3,.,TRBV12-3/TRBV12-4
TGTGCCAGCAGCTTAGCAACGGGGGGGCCGGAGACCCAGTACTTC,CASSLATGGPETQYF,many,TRBJ2-5,TRBD2,TRBV7-9
TGTGCCAGCAGTTCGAAGGGGTCCACTGAAGCTTTCTTT,CASSSKGSTEAFF,many,TRBJ1-1,.,TRBV12-3/TRBV12-4
TGTGCCAGCAGTGATCCACAGGGCCCAGAGACCCAGTACTTC,CASSDPQGPETQYF,many,TRBJ2-5,.,TRBV25-1
TGCGCCAGCAGCTTGGGACTAGCGGGGAAAGAGACCCAGTACTTC,CASSLGLAGKETQYF,many,TRBJ2-5,TRBD2,TRBV5-1
TGCAGTGCTGAACCGCAGGCGGGTCAGCCCCAGCATTTT,CSAEPQAGQPQHF,.,TRBJ1-5,.,TRBV20-1
TGCGCCAGCAGCTTGGGCTTAAAAGGGGAGCAGTACTTC,CASSLGLKGEQYF,.,TRBJ2-7,.,TRBV5-1
TGCAGTGGGACTAGCGGGGGGGCCCGGGAGACCCAGTACTTC,CSGTSGGARETQYF,many,TRBJ2-5,TRBD2,TRBV20-1
TGCGCCAGTCGGAGGGGGAAGGGGCGGTCCACAGATACGCAGTATTTT,CASRRGKGRSTDTQYF,many,TRBJ2-3,.,TRBV10-2
TGTGCCAGCAGCCTAACAGAGGGGCAGTACTTC,CASSLTEGQYF,many,TRBJ2-7,.,TRBV28
TGCAGTGCAAAACCGGGACCAACGTACGAGCAGTACTTC,CSAKPGPTYEQYF,many,TRBJ2-7,.,TRBV20-1
TGCGCCAGCAGCCCTAAGAGGTGGAACGAGCAGTACTTC,CASSPKRWNEQYF,few,TRBJ2-7,.,TRBV10-1
TGTGCCAGCAGTACATTTGGGGGAGATACGCAGTATTTT,CASSTFGGDTQYF,few,TRBJ2-3,.,TRBV27
TGTGCCACCAGCACCCACACAGGGGCTGGGGAGACCCAGTACTTC,CATSTHTGAGETQYF,many,TRBJ2-5,TRBD1,TRBV24-1
TGCGCCAGCAGCTTGGGACAGGGTAATCTTCTCGAAAAACTGTTTTTT,CASSLGQGNLLEKLFF,many,TRBJ1-4,TRBD1,TRBV5-1
TGCAGTGCTATGGGCTCCCCGGGCACTGAAGCTTTCTTT,CSAMGSPGTEAFF,.,TRBJ1-1,.,TRBV20-1
TGTGCCAGCAGCTTGCGGCTAGCGGGGTACAATGAGCAGTTCTTC,CASSLRLAGYNEQFF,many,TRBJ2-1,TRBD2,TRBV5-5
TGCGCCAGCAGTGTGTCCAGCGGGGAGCTGTTTTTT,CASSVSSGELFF,many,TRBJ2-2,.,TRBV10-1
TGTGCCAGCAGTTTACGCGGGAAGCGGGATGAGCAGTTCTTC,CASSLRGKRDEQFF,many,TRBJ2-1,.,TRBV12-3/TRBV12-4
TGCGCCAGCAGCTTGGGGGACAGCGCTGAAGCTTTCTTT,CASSLGDSAEAFF,few,TRBJ1-1,TRBD1,TRBV5-1
TGCAGCGGGACAGGGAACACTGAAGCTTTCTTT,CSGTGNTEAFF,.,TRBJ1-1,TRBD1,TRBV29-1
TGTGCCAGCAGCTTCTCCGAAGGCGGGGAGACCCAGTACTTC,CASSFSEGGETQYF,many,TRBJ2-5,.,TRBV12-3/TRBV12-4
TGTGCCAGCAGCCCATCAGCGGGAGTGTGGTACAATGAGCAGTTCTTC,CASSPSAGVWYNEQFF,.,TRBJ2-1,TRBD2,TRBV7-7